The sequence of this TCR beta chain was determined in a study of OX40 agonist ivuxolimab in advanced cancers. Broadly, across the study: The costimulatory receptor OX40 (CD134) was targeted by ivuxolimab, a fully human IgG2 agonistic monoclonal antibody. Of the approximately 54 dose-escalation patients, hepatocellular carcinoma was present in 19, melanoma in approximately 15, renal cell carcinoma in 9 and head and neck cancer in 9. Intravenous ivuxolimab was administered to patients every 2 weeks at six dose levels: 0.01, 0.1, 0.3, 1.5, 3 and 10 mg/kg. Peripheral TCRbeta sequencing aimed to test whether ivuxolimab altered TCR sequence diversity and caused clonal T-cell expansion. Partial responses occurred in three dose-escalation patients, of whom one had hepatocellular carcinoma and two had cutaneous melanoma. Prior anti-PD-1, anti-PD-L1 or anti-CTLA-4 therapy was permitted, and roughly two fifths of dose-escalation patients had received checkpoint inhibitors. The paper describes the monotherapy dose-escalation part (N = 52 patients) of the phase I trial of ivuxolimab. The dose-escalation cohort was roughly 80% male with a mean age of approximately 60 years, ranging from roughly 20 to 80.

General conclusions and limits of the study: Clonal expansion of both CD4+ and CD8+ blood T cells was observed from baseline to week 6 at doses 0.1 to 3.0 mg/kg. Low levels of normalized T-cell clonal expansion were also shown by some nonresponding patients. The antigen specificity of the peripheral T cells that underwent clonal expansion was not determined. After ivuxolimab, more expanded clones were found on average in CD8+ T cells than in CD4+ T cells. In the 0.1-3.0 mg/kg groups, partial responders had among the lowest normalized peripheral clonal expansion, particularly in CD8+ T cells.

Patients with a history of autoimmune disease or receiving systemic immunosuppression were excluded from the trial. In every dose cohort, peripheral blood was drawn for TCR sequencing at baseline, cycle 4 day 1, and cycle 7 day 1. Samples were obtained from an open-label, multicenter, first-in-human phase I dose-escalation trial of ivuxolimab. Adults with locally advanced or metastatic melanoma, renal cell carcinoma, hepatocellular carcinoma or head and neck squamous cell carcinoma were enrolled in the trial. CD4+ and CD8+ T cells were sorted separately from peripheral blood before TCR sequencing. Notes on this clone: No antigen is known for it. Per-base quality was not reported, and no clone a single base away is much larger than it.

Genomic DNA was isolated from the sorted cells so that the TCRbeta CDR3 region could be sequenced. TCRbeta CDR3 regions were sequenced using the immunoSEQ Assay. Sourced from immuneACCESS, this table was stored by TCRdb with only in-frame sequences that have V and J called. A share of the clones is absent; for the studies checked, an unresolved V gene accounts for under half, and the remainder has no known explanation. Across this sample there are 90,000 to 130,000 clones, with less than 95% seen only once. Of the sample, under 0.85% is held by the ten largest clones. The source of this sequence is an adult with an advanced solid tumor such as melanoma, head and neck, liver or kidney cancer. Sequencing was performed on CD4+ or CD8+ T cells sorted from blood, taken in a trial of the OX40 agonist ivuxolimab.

The sequence in DNA is TGCGCCAGCAGCTTCAGCGGGACAGGGGGAACCTACGAGCAGTACTTC. It is translated as CASSFSGTGGTYEQYF. The sequence links TRBV5-1 to TRBJ2-7, with 11 middle bases fitting TRBD1. At the junction V is shortened by 2 bases and J by 2 bases; bases outside the gene matches: 6. The germline V gene specifies SGHRS as CDR1 and YFSETQ as CDR2. From cysteine to phenylalanine, the CDR3 is 16 amino acids long. Just the 48-base CDR3 DNA is kept, in frame starting at base 1. The full variable domain, completed from the reference TRBV5-1 and TRBJ2-7 proteins outside the CDR3, reads KAGVTQTPRYLIKTRGQQVTLSCSPISGHRSVSWYQQTPGQGLQFLFEYFSETQRNKGNFPGRFSGRQFSNSRSEMNVSTLELGDSALYLCASSFSGTGGTYEQYFGPGTRLTVT.